Following are 6 T cell receptor beta chains from one sample sequenced in a study of read filtering for tumor transcriptome and immune sequencing. The library was built from approximately 400 ng RNA with molecular barcoded adaptors for alpha/delta and beta/gamma chains. TCRdb called the reads again in MiXCR, with one record for every CDR3 protein. The data contain roughly 93,000 distinct CDR3 sequences, around a fifth of them seen just once; the ten biggest clones take up roughly an eighth. The sequenced sample consisted of a population of CD138-negative cells sorted from bone marrow. All receptors come from a donor aged 40 or older with multiple myeloma.

This chain joins TRBV20-1 and TRBJ2-7; TRBD1 matches 8 bases. CDR1 is DFQATT and CDR2 is SNEGSKA in the germline V gene (reference sequence). The V and J ends lost 5 bases and 5 bases, in that order; junction bases with no gene match: 14. The CDR3 consists of 15 residues. The CDR3: CSALPGQGALDEQYF. The CDR3 DNA follows: TGCAGTGCTCTCCCGGGCCAGGGGGCGCTGGACGAGCAGTACTTC.

The chain combines TRBV12-3 or TRBV12-4 with TRBJ1-2; tentative D call: TRBD1 (6 bases). Trimming took off 3 bases at V and 8 bases at J, with 16 bases between the two ends. CDR3 size: 14 residues. CDR3 amino acids: CASSFQGSQGGYTF. The CDR3 DNA reads TGTGCCAGCAGTTTTCAGGGGTCCCAAGGGGGCTACACCTTC.

This clonotype was seen ten or more times. This chain connects TRBV7-3 to TRBJ1-4; D gene unclear. Between the trimmed V and J ends, which lost 5 bases and 7 bases, there was a span of 11 bases. Per the germline V gene, CDR1 is SGHTA and CDR2 is FQGTGA. There are 13 residues in the CDR3. The CDR3 sequence: CASSPFHGEKLFF. The CDR3 DNA follows: TGTGCCAGCAGCCCCTTCCATGGTGAAAAACTGTTTTTT. Full variable domain (rest looked up from reference TRBV7-3 and TRBJ1-4): GAGVSQTPSNKVTEKGKYVELRCDPISGHTALYWYRQSLGQGPEFLIYFQGTGAADDSGLPNDRFFAVRPEGSVSTLKIQRTERGDSAVYLCASSPFHGEKLFFGSGTQLSVL.

This chain uses TRBV19 with TRBJ1-2; D call uncertain. The germline V gene encodes CDR1 LNHDA and CDR2 SQIVND (reference sequence). V lost 5 bases and J lost 0, with 4 bases in between. CDR3 length: 12 amino acids. CDR3 in amino acids: CASSYSNYGYTF. CDR3 sequence (DNA): TGTGCCAGTAGTTATTCTAACTATGGCTACACCTTC.

Points on this clonotype: This sequence may be a read error, since a much larger clone differs from it by one base. The chain joins TRBV11-2 to TRBJ1-1; no reliable D call. Germline CDR1 and CDR2: SGHAT and FQNNGV. The CDR3 loop spans 15 amino acids. The CDR3 loop reads CSSSLAGRGSTEAFF. CDR3 bases: TGTTCCAGCAGCTTAGCCGGACGGGGAAGCACTGAAGCTTTCTTT.

This clonotype was detected ten times or more. The rearrangement joins TRBV7-9 to TRBJ2-5, with unresolved D. V was clipped by 5 bases and J by 0 bases, with 16 bases between them. There are 16 residues in the CDR3. Germline V gives CDR1 SEHNR, CDR2 FQNEAQ (reference sequence). The CDR3 is CASSITLGGYQETQYF. As DNA, the CDR3 is TGTGCCAGCAGCATTACCCTTGGCGGCTACCAAGAGACCCAGTACTTC.